One and the same sample provided the 10 T cell receptor beta chains below, sequenced in a study of blood T cell repertoires in COVID-19. Assay used: immunoSEQ multiplex PCR; TCRdb lists only in-frame clones, some missing. Found here are about 81,000 clones, roughly 80% of them singletons; the top ten hold about 12%. Sequenced sample: peripheral blood. The receptors originated from a human donor in a cohort sampled during active COVID-19.

The gene calls are TRBV7-9 and TRBJ1-6; 9 bases agree with TRBD1. CDR3 length: 16 amino acids. The V segment lost 1 base and the J segment 9 bases; nucleotides outside the gene matches: 7. CDR1 SEHNR and CDR2 FQNEAQ come from the germline V gene (reference sequence). The CDR3 loop is CASSLEGDRESSPLHF. CDR3 sequence (DNA): TGTGCCAGCAGCTTAGAGGGGGACAGGGAATCTTCACCCCTCCACTTT.

The table lists this clone with a count of one. The chain employs TRBV19 and TRBJ2-1; weak D call: TRBD2 (6 bases). Trimming pared 4 bases from V and 5 bases from J, leaving 9 bases between. CDR1 LNHDA and CDR2 SQIVND come from the germline V gene (reference sequence). The CDR3 contains 13 residues. The CDR3 sequence is CASSTLADNEQFF. DNA of the CDR3: TGTGCCAGTAGTACCTTAGCGGACAATGAGCAGTTCTTC.

The gene calls are TRBV5-5 and TRBJ1-1; no reliable D call. Germline CDR1 and CDR2: SGHKS and YYEKEE (reference sequence). This CDR3 is 11 amino acids long. V was shortened by 7 bases and J by 0 bases, with 4 bases between the two germline ends. CDR3 DNA sequence: TGTGCCAGCGTAATGAACACTGAAGCTTTCTTT. Encoded protein: CASVMNTEAFF. The full variable domain, in which reference TRBV5-5 and TRBJ1-1 provide the parts outside the CDR3, is DAGVTQSPTHLIKTRGQQVTLRCSPISGHKSVSWYQQVLGQGPQFIFQYYEKEERGRGNFPDRFSARQFPNYSSELNVNALLLGDSALYLCASVMNTEAFFGQGTRLTVV.

V usage is TRBV5-4 and J usage is TRBJ2-3; 7 bases match TRBD2. The CDR3 runs to 14 residues. Germline assignment: CDR1 SGHNT and CDR2 YYREEE (reference sequence). The V and J ends lost 4 bases and 2 bases, in that order; junction bases with no gene match: 4. CDR3 sequence: CASSKGTTTDTQYF. The CDR3, as DNA: TGTGCCAGCAGCAAAGGGACTACCACAGATACGCAGTATTTT.

The chain carries TRBV5-1 and TRBJ1-5; D gene uncertain. The length of the CDR3 is 14 residues. Germline lookup yields CDR1 SGHRS and CDR2 YFSETQ. The V end lost 0 bases, the J end lost 7 bases, and 11 bases lay between the germline ends. In DNA form, the CDR3 reads TGCGCCAGCAGCTTGGACAGCGAGGGACAGCCCCAGCATTTT. Translated: CASSLDSEGQPQHF.

The chain has TRBV11-2 and TRBJ2-7; D gene unclear. Looked up from germline, CDR1 is SGHAT and CDR2 is FQNNGV. This CDR3 comprises 15 residues. V was trimmed by 1 base and J by 6 bases, leaving 16 bases between them. Here the CDR3 reads CASSLGAGKGSEQYF. CDR3 nucleotide sequence: TGTGCCAGCAGCTTAGGGGCAGGAAAAGGTTCCGAGCAGTACTTC.

The chain combines TRBV11-3 with TRBJ2-1; D may be TRBD1 (5 bases). V was cut by 6 bases and J by 3 bases, with 12 bases left in between. This CDR3 contains 14 residues. Looked up from germline, CDR1 is SGHNT and CDR2 is YENEEA. The CDR3 is CASSLSQGYNEQFF. The CDR3 bases are TGTGCCAGCAGTTTAAGCCAGGGCTACAATGAGCAGTTCTTC.

This rearrangement joins TRBV29-1 to TRBJ2-7, with D tentatively TRBD2 (5 bases). V lost 4 bases, J lost 1 base, and 11 bases lay in between. CDR3 length: 13 amino acids. Germline CDR1 is SQVTM and CDR2 is ANQGSEA. The CDR3 DNA is TGCAGCGTTGGGGAGTGGTTATCCTACGAGCAGTACTTC. This translates into CSVGEWLSYEQYF.

CDR3 region: CASSLGVRRANTGELFF. The CDR3 DNA reads TGTGCCAGCAGCTTAGGGGTCCGGAGGGCGAACACCGGGGAGCTGTTTTTT. The rearrangement uses TRBV7-2 and TRBJ2-2, with a possible D match to TRBD2 (6 bases). Germline lookup yields CDR1 SGHTA and CDR2 FQGNSA. The CDR3 covers 17 residues. With 1 base removed from V and 0 bases from J, the gap between germline ends came to 12 bases.

The V gene is TRBV6-5, the J gene TRBJ2-7, with a possible D match to TRBD2 (6 bases). Trimming took 2 bases from V and 4 from J, leaving 12 bases between them. CDR3 size: 14 residues. In germline, CDR1 is MNHEY, CDR2 SVGAGI. The CDR3 reads CASSYNPSDYEQYF. The CDR3 coding sequence is TGTGCCAGCAGTTACAATCCTAGCGATTACGAGCAGTACTTC.